This entry lists 7 T cell receptor beta chains sequenced from one sample in a study of technical replicates of blood from several donors. The method was immunoSEQ multiplex PCR; TCRdb's version includes in-frame clones alone and lacks a portion of them. This repertoire shows 45,000 to 55,000 clones, 94% found once; its top ten account for approximately 0.2%. The specimen sequenced was T cells isolated from PBMCs. These TCRs come from a human donor in good health.

The count of this clone is one. The chain is built from TRBV7-6 and TRBJ2-5; 8 bases are shared with TRBD2. J gave up 1 base and V 0 bases, and 10 bases lay outside the gene matches. The CDR3 covers 18 residues. Germline V gene sequence: CDR1 SGHVS, CDR2 FNYEAQ. For the CDR3, the DNA is TGTGCCAGCAGCTTAGCGCTATCCCAGCGGGGGAGCCAAGAGACCCAGTACTTC. It encodes CASSLALSQRGSQETQYF.

The chain joins TRBV10-3 to TRBJ1-5; tentative D call: TRBD1 (5 bases). Trimming removed 8 bases at V and 4 bases at J, with 12 bases between. CDR1 and CDR2 (germline): ENHRY, SYGVKD. The CDR3 has 13 amino acids. CDR3 DNA: TGTGCCATCGCACAGGACATTAATCAGCCCCAGCATTTT. Amino acids: CAIAQDINQPQHF.

The CDR3 here is CSVGKGTVSYEQYF. The CDR3 nucleotides are TGCAGCGTTGGAAAAGGGACAGTCTCCTACGAGCAGTACTTC. This rearrangement joins TRBV29-1 to TRBJ2-7, with 7 positions matching TRBD1. After removal of 4 bases from V and 0 bases from J, the junction contained 6 bases not matched to a gene. The CDR3 length is 14 residues. The germline CDR1 and CDR2 sequences are SQVTM and ANQGSEA.

The chain uses TRBV28 and TRBJ1-5; weak D call: TRBD1 (5 bases). Trimming stripped 5 bases from V and 0 bases from J, with 26 bases between. CDR3 length equals 20 residues. Looked up from germline, CDR1 is MDHEN and CDR2 is SYDVKM. The CDR3 spells CASSNTISDTGGFSNQPQHF. The CDR3 nucleotides are TGTGCCAGCAGTAACACTATCTCGGACACCGGGGGGTTTAGCAATCAGCCCCAGCATTTT.

The J gene is TRBJ2-1, the V gene TRBV6-5; 8 nucleotides match TRBD2. This CDR3 contains 16 residues. Germline assignment: CDR1 MNHEY and CDR2 SVGAGI. With V trimmed by 2 bases and J by 1 base, 4 bases remained unmatched. CDR3 sequence reads: CASSYGSGVSYNEQFF. The DNA of the CDR3 is TGTGCCAGCAGTTACGGTAGCGGGGTGTCCTACAATGAGCAGTTCTTC.

CDR3 residues: CASRPRDTEAFF. DNA for the CDR3: TGTGCCAGCCGCCCGCGAGACACTGAAGCTTTCTTT. The V gene is TRBV7-9, the J gene TRBJ1-1; D gene ambiguous. V was clipped by 8 bases and J by 3 bases, with 10 bases between them. CDR1 SEHNR and CDR2 FQNEAQ come from the germline V gene (reference sequence). The CDR3 is made up of 12 amino acids.

The chain has TRBV7-9 and TRBJ2-7; D unresolved. V lost 2 bases and J 6 bases, leaving 8 bases between the germline ends. CDR3 length equals 12 residues. Per germline, CDR1 SEHNR and CDR2 FQNEAQ (reference sequence). The CDR3 loop reads CASSLSRSEQYF. The CDR3 bases are TGTGCCAGCAGCTTAAGCCGGTCCGAGCAGTACTTC.